The clone carrying this T cell receptor (beta chain) was seen only once. Its antigen is undetermined. Compared with germline, one end of the junction differs, possibly owing to a read error. This CDR3 has 13 residues. Looked up from germline, CDR1 is SGHRS and CDR2 is YFSETQ. Together with a sample-barcoded 5' primer, a J-beta primer mix was included in a second PCR lasting about 7 to 11 cycles. MiXCR, applied by TCRdb to the 5' RACE reads, yields one record per CDR3 protein. The sample has some 1.4 million distinct CDR3 sequences, approximately 42% seen once. This sample is drawn from a study of blood T cells in healthy people across ages. Study-wide results and caveats: TCR beta diversity, measured per million T cells, fell in a roughly linear way with age.

The gene calls are TRBV5-1 and TRBJ1-2; D not certain. Sequenced input: blood. The origin of this receptor is a woman younger than 30 in good health. The CDR3 nucleotides read TGCGCCAGCAGCTTTTCTGCCGGGTATGTCTACACCTTC. The encoded protein is CASSFSAGYVYTF.